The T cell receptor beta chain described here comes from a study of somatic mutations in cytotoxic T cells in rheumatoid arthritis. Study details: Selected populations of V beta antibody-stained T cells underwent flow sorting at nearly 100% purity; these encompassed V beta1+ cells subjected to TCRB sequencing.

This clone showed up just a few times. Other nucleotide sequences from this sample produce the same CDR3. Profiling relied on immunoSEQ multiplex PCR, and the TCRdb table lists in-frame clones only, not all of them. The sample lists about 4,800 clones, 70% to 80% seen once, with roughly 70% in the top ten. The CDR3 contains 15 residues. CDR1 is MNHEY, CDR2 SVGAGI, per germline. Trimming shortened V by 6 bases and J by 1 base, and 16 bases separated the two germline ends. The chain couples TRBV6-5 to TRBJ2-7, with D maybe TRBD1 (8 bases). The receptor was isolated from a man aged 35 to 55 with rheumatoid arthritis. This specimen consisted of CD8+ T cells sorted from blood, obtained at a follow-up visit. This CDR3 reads CASSPAQGGSYEQYF. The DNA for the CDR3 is TGTGCCAGCAGCCCAGCACAGGGGGGGTCCTACGAGCAGTACTTC.